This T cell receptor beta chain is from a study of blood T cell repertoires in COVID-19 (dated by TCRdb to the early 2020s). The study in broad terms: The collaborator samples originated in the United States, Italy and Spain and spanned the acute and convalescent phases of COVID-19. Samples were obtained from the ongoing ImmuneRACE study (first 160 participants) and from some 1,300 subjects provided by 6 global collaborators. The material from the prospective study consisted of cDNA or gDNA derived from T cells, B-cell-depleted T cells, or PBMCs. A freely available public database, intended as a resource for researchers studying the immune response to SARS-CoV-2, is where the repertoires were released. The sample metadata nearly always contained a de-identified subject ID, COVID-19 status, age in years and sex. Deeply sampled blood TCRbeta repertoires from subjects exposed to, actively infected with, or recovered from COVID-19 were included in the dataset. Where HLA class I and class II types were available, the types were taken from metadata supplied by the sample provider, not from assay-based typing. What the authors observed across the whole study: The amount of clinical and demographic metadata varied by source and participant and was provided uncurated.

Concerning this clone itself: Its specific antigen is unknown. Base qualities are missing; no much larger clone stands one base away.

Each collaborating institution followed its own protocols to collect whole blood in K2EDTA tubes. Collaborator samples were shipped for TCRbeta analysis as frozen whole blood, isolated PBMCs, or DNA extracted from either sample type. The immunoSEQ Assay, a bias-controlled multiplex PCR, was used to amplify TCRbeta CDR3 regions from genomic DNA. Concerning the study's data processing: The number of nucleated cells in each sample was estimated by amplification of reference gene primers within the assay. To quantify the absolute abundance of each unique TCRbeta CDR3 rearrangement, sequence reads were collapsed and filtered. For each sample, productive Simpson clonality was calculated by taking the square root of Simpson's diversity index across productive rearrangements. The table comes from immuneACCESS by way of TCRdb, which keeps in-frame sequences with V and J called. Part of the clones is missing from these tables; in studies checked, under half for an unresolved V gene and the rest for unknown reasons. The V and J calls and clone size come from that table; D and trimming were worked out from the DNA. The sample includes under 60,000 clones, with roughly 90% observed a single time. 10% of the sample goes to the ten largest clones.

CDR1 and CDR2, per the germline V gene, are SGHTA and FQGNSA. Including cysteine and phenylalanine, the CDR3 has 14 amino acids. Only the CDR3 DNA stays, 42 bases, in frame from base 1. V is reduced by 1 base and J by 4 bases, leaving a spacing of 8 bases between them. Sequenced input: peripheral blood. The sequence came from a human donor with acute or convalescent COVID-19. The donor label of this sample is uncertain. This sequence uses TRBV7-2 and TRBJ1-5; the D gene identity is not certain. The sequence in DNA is TGTGCCAGCAGCTTAGGTAGAGGGAATCAGCCCCAGCATTTT. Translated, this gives CASSLGRGNQPQHF.